The rows below give T cell receptor beta chains drawn from one sample of a study of blood T cells in healthy people across ages. Using its own MiXCR run on the 5' RACE reads, TCRdb lists one record per CDR3 protein. This table holds about 1,500,000 distinct CDR3 sequences, about 28% found once. The source material was blood. The receptors shown here come from a woman aged 30 to 39 in good health. CDR3s include the opening cysteine and the closing phenylalanine or tryptophan. The D gene is left open where the match is weak. Expanded clones are given a class, and other clones once, few, many or no size at all.

TRBJ2-1 . . TRBV7-9 CASSSPGTNCHERFF TGTGCCAGCAGTTCTCCCGGGACCAACTGTCATGAGCGGTTCTTC
TRBJ2-1 . TRBD2 TRBV7-2 CASSPPSGGAIYEQFF TGTGCCAGCAGCCCTCCAAGCGGGGGGGCGATATATGAGCAGTTCTTC
TRBJ2-1 many TRBD2 TRBV20-1 CSARDSGGINEQFF TGCAGTGCTAGAGATAGCGGGGGTATCAATGAGCAGTTCTTC
TRBJ2-3 many . TRBV12-3/TRBV12-4 CASSRQIRTDTQYF TGTGCCAGCAGCCGACAGATACGGACAGATACGCAGTATTTT
TRBJ2-7 . . TRBV7-8 CASSRDWLQDEQYF TGTGCCAGCAGCCGAGACTGGCTCCAGGACGAGCAGTACTTC
TRBJ2-6 . . TRBV7-3 CASSLLGAGGSSGANVLTF TGTGCCAGCAGCCTCCTCGGGGCAGGGGGGAGCTCTGGGGCCAACGTCCTGACTTTC
TRBJ2-2 . TRBD1 TRBV12-3/TRBV12-4 CASSNRGRGTTGEQFF TGTGCCAGCAGTAACAGGGGGCGAGGGACGACCGGGGAGCAGTTTTTT
TRBJ2-6 many . TRBV7-8 CASSLAHGFSGANVLTF TGTGCCAGCAGCTTAGCGCACGGGTTCTCTGGGGCCAACGTCCTGACTTTC
TRBJ2-7 many TRBD1 TRBV5-1 CASSPGDRPGVEQYF TGCGCCAGCAGCCCGGGGGACAGGCCGGGCGTCGAGCAGTACTTC
TRBJ2-7 few TRBD1 TRBV9 CASSRDRVPLEQYF TGTGCCAGCAGCAGGGACAGGGTCCCCCTCGAGCAGTACTTC
TRBJ2-3 few . TRBV5-1 CASSLAVEPNTDTQYF TGCGCCAGCAGCTTGGCGGTCGAGCCAAACACAGATACGCAGTATTTT
TRBJ2-7 few TRBD2 TRBV12-5 CASGTLTSGSSYEQYF TGTGCTAGTGGTACCTTAACTAGCGGGAGTTCGTACGAGCAGTACTTC
TRBJ1-1 . . TRBV6-5 CASSYTAGSGGTEAFF TGTGCCAGCAGTTATACGGCAGGAAGTGGCGGCACTGAAGCTTTCTTT
TRBJ2-7 few . TRBV12-3/TRBV12-4 CASSVNTGMINERYF TGTGCCAGCAGCGTAAACACGGGGATGATCAACGAGCGGTACTTC
TRBJ2-3 . TRBD1 TRBV7-2 CASSADRGRDTQYF TGTGCCAGCAGCGCCGACAGGGGTCGAGATACGCAGTATTTT
TRBJ2-5 few TRBD1 TRBV20-1 CSATRQGFRQETQYF TGCAGTGCTACCCGACAGGGGTTTCGACAAGAGACCCAGTACTTC
TRBJ2-7 many . TRBV29-1 CSVIQGSEQYF TGCAGCGTCATACAGGGCAGCGAGCAGTACTTC
TRBJ2-1 . TRBD2 TRBV7-9 CASSLPWAGESNEQFF TGTGCCAGCAGCCTGCCCTGGGCGGGGGAAAGCAATGAGCAGTTCTTC
TRBJ2-1 . TRBD1 TRBV4-1 CASNQDQDRPYNEQFF TGCGCCAGCAACCAAGATCAGGACAGGCCCTACAATGAGCAGTTCTTC
TRBJ2-3 . TRBD1 TRBV11-2 CANSLKGGSTDTQYF TGTGCCAACAGCTTAAAAGGGGGCAGCACAGATACGCAGTATTTT